This T cell receptor beta chain is from a study of T cell changes during pregnancy in multiple sclerosis. Germline CDR1 reads MNHEY; CDR2 reads SVGAGI. The CDR3 is 16 residues long. V lost 4 bases and J 2 bases, leaving 14 bases between the germline ends. Only in-frame clones appear in the TCRdb table, and some are missing; sequencing was by immunoSEQ multiplex PCR. The profile covers about 38,000 clones, with about 93% appearing a single time and about 0.34% taken by the ten largest. The material sequenced was CD4+ T cells from peripheral blood mononuclear cells, taken after pregnancy. V is TRBV6-5 and J is TRBJ2-2; possibly TRBD2 for D (6 bases). The sequence came from a female donor in good health, enrolled as a control in a pregnancy study. The CDR3 region is CASSWGRGLNTGELFF. The DNA of the CDR3 is TGTGCCAGCAGTTGGGGACGGGGACTTAACACCGGGGAGCTGTTTTTT.